The 15 T cell receptor beta chains presented below share a single source sample, sequenced in a study of cytomegalovirus exposure and HLA in healthy donors. Use of 60 Vbeta and 13 Jbeta primers characterized the PCR. Here immunoSEQ multiplex PCR was the method, and the copy in TCRdb shows in-frame clones only, minus some. This sample's table has approximately 68,000 clones. Material for sequencing was PBMCs. Receptors originate from a female donor in good health and CMV-seropositive.

The CDR3 loop reads CARSRPGTGERKDEKLFF. Written as DNA, the CDR3 is TGTGCCAGAAGCCGTCCCGGGACAGGGGAGAGGAAGGATGAAAAACTGTTTTTT. The chain links TRBV5-3 to TRBJ1-4; 10 bases agree with TRBD1. TRBV5-3 counts as an open reading frame of uncertain function. The CDR3 extends over 18 amino acids. V gave up 4 bases and J gave up 6 bases; unmatched junction bases: 15.

This rearrangement joins TRBV28 to TRBJ2-3; TRBD2 agrees at 11 bases. The CDR3 consists of 19 residues. Germline CDR1 and CDR2: MDHEN and SYDVKM. Germline trimming cut 5 bases from V and 0 bases from J; bases unmatched to any gene: 13. CDR3 residues: CASSAPLGTSGGSTDTQYF. The CDR3, as DNA: TGTGCCAGCAGTGCTCCCCTGGGGACTAGCGGAGGTAGCACAGATACGCAGTATTTT.

The V and J genes are TRBV6-5 and TRBJ2-1, with a possible D match to TRBD2 (6 bases). Trimming stripped 0 bases from V and 10 bases from J, with 7 bases between. The CDR3 is 12 amino acids. CDR1 and CDR2 from the germline V gene are MNHEY and SVGAGI. CDR3 nucleotides: TGTGCCAGCAGTTACTCAGGAGGGGAGCAGTTCTTC. Translation: CASSYSGGEQFF.

The chain has TRBV5-4 and TRBJ1-2; D may be TRBD1 (5 bases). CDR1 and CDR2 (germline): SGHNT, YYREEE (reference sequence). This CDR3 contains 15 residues. Trimming shortened V by 2 bases and J by 1 base, and 12 bases separated the two germline ends. In DNA form, the CDR3 reads TGTGCCAGCAGCTTAATGGACACAGATAACTATGGCTACACCTTC. It is translated as CASSLMDTDNYGYTF. The complete variable domain, with remaining parts taken from reference TRBV5-4 and TRBJ1-2, reads ETGVTQSPTHLIKTRGQQVTLRCSSQSGHNTVSWYQQALGQGPQFIFQYYREEENGRGNFPPRFSGLQFPNYSSELNVNALELDDSALYLCASSLMDTDNYGYTFGSGTRLTVV.

This chain joins TRBV4-2 and TRBJ2-6, with a tentative D call TRBD2 (5 bases). CDR1 and CDR2 from the germline V gene are LGHNA and YNFKEQ. Deletions cut 0 bases from V and 2 bases from J, with 11 bases between. This CDR3 contains 17 residues. The DNA for the CDR3 is TGTGCCAGCAGCCAAGAATTTCGGGGAGCTGGGGCCAACGTCCTGACTTTC. Protein sequence: CASSQEFRGAGANVLTF.

The V gene is TRBV30, the J gene TRBJ1-5, with unresolved D. The CDR3 has 14 amino acids. The V and J ends lost 5 bases and 2 bases respectively, with 13 bases between them. CDR1 and CDR2 (germline): GTSNPN, SVGIG (reference sequence). The CDR3 DNA reads as TGTGCCTGGGGCGACTCGGGTGGCAATCAGCCCCAGCATTTT. Its translation: CAWGDSGGNQPQHF.

This CDR3 is CASRADRYSNQPQHF. The CDR3 nucleotides read TGTGCCAGCAGAGCGGACAGATATAGCAATCAGCCCCAGCATTTT. This rearrangement joins TRBV6-1 to TRBJ1-5; a weak D match, TRBD1 (6 bases). V lost 6 bases and J 0 bases, leaving 12 bases between the germline ends. Germline assignment: CDR1 MNHNS and CDR2 SASEGT. The CDR3 is 15 amino acids.

The chain joins TRBV4-3 to TRBJ1-2; maybe TRBD1 (5 bases). This CDR3 spans 16 amino acids. In germline, CDR1 is LGHNA, CDR2 YSLEER. Trimming left V 1 base short and J 0 bases short, with 12 bases between. In nucleotides, the CDR3 is TGCGCCAGCAGCCAAGTCTCTTGGGGCACTAACTATGGCTACACCTTC. It translates to CASSQVSWGTNYGYTF.

The chain employs TRBV4-2 and TRBJ2-1; 8 bases match TRBD2. V trimming: 1 base; J trimming: 3 bases; junction bases outside the gene matches: 2. Germline V gene lookup returns CDR1 LGHNA and CDR2 YNFKEQ. The CDR3 covers 15 residues. CDR3 sequence reads: CASSQGSGDYNEQFF. The DNA of the CDR3 is TGTGCCAGCAGCCAAGGTAGCGGGGACTACAATGAGCAGTTCTTC.

The chain combines TRBV7-2 with TRBJ2-1, with D maybe TRBD1 (6 bases). V lost 4 bases and J lost 3, with 10 bases in between. The CDR3 totals 14 residues. Germline CDR1 SGHTA, CDR2 FQGNSA. The CDR3 protein is CASSSPGHYNEQFF. In nucleotides, the CDR3 is TGTGCCAGCAGCTCCCCGGGACACTACAATGAGCAGTTCTTC.

The gene calls are TRBV28 and TRBJ1-1, with D perhaps TRBD1 (5 bases). The CDR3 runs 16 residues. Germline loops: CDR1 MDHEN, CDR2 SYDVKM. V lost 5 bases, J lost 1 base, and 17 bases lay in between. CDR3 nucleotides: TGTGCCAGCAGTGCGGGAGGGACGGCGGGGAACACTGAAGCTTTCTTT. Its protein is CASSAGGTAGNTEAFF.

This rearrangement joins TRBV9 to TRBJ1-1; D gene ambiguous. Germline values: CDR1 SGDLS, CDR2 YYNGEE. The CDR3 covers 13 residues. The V end lost 0 bases, the J end lost 10 bases, and 13 bases lay between the germline ends. CDR3 nucleotide sequence: TGTGCCAGCAGCGTAGATCCTGCGGGTGGAGCTTTCTTT. It specifies CASSVDPAGGAFF.

V and J are TRBV27 and TRBJ1-2, with D possibly matching TRBD1 (6 bases). The V and J ends lost 8 bases and 2 bases respectively, with 18 bases between them. The CDR3 consists of 15 residues. Looked up from germline, CDR1 is MNHEY and CDR2 is SMNVEV (reference sequence). As DNA, the CDR3 is TGTGCCAGCGCCAGGGGCAAGGACGGGAACTATGGCTACACCTTC. Amino acid sequence: CASARGKDGNYGYTF.

V usage is TRBV30 and J usage is TRBJ1-1; D remains ambiguous. V was shortened by 3 bases and J by 1 base, with 9 bases between the two germline ends. CDR3 length equals 13 residues. Germline values: CDR1 GTSNPN, CDR2 SVGIG (reference sequence). CDR3 sequence reads: CAWSVGRNTEAFF. The DNA for the CDR3 is TGTGCCTGGAGCGTTGGCAGGAACACTGAAGCTTTCTTT.

V and J are TRBV27 and TRBJ2-7; 9 bases match TRBD1. Unmatched junction bases numbered 6, after V lost 3 bases and J lost 0 bases. Germline CDR1 and CDR2: MNHEY and SMNVEV (reference sequence). CDR3 length: 16 residues. This CDR3 reads CASSLDRGVSSYEQYF. CDR3 DNA sequence: TGTGCCAGCAGTTTGGACAGGGGCGTGAGCTCCTACGAGCAGTACTTC.